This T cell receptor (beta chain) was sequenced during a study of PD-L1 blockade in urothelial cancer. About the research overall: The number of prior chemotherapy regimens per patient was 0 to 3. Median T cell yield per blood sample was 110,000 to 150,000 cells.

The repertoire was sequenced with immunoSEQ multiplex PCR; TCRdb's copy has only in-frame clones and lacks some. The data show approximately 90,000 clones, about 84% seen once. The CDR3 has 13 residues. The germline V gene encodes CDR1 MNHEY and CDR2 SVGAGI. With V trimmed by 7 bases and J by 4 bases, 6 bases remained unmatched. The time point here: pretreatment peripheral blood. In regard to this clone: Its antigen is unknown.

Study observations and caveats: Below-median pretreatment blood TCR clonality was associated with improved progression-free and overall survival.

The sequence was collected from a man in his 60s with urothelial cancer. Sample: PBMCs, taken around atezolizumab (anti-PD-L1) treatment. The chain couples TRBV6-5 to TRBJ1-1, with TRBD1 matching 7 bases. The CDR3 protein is CASTPQGGTEAFF. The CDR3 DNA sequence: TGTGCCAGCACCCCTCAGGGGGGCACTGAAGCTTTCTTT.